The entry that follows covers one T cell receptor beta chain sequence. Its antigen is currently unknown. This entry belongs to a study of T-cell reconstitution after alpha-beta-depleted transplantation in children. Study-wide points: A year had passed since transplant, and T-cell counts and diversity by then came mostly from newly produced T cells. Certain patients had high TCRbeta diversity at day 60, and it came from recipient T cells and thymic progenitors that survived. Reportedly, alpha-beta T cells present about two months post-transplant originated from several hundred expanded clones of graft origin.

Unique molecular identifiers tagged the TCRbeta library. TCRdb fed the PCR reads into MiXCR, producing one record per CDR3 protein. The table has about 980,000 distinct CDR3 sequences, around 30% seen once; the top ten hold about 28%. The ends were cut back, 3 bases at V and 7 bases at J, with 8 bases in the middle. The germline gives CDR1 DFQATT, CDR2 SNEGSKA (reference sequence). The CDR3 is 11 residues long. The sequence derives from a boy less than two years old who had a stem cell transplant for SCID, so the T cells may come from the graft donor. This specimen was PBMCs, mostly from graft donor cells, taken 360 days after TCRalphabeta/CD19-depleted stem cell transplant. The chain recombines TRBV20-1 with TRBJ2-3; D gene ambiguous. The CDR3 DNA reads as TGCAGTGCTAGTGACACGCATACGCAGTATTTT. This encodes CSASDTHTQYF.